Each of the 24 T cell receptor beta chains below was sequenced from the same sample in a study of T cells in Graves' hyperthyroidism and ophthalmopathy. RNA transcripts yielded amplified TCR beta CDR3 regions. During a first-round RT-PCR of the TCR CDR3, the HTBI primer set was used. TCRdb ran MiXCR on the multiplex PCR reads and lists one entry per CDR3 protein. The sample consists of 380,000 or so distinct CDR3 sequences, under 20% of them appearing once. The sequenced sample consisted of blood. These receptors all come from a woman aged 18-29 years with Graves' hyperthyroidism.

This clonotype was picked up many times. One end of the junction varies from germline; a read error may be responsible. This rearrangement joins TRBV12-3 or TRBV12-4 to TRBJ2-4; no clear D gene. The CDR3 spans 15 residues. CDR3 protein: CASSLEGSAKNIKYF. CDR3 DNA sequence: TGTGCCAGCAGTTTAGAGGGCTCGGCCAAAAACATTAAGTACTTC.

This clonotype came up many times. J is TRBJ2-7 and V is TRBV5-4; D is unclear. Deletions cut 3 bases from V and 3 bases from J, with 13 bases between. Germline V lookup: CDR1 SGHNT, CDR2 YYREEE (reference sequence). This CDR3 region has 14 residues. This CDR3 is CASSSMDGLYEQYF. In DNA form, the CDR3 reads TGTGCCAGCAGCTCCATGGACGGCCTCTACGAGCAGTACTTC.

This clonotype appeared many times. The chain joins TRBV12-3 or TRBV12-4 to TRBJ2-5; D call uncertain. V was trimmed by 0 bases and J by 4 bases, leaving 9 bases between them. This CDR3 is 14 amino acids long. The CDR3 DNA is TGTGCCAGCAGTTTAGCGCTGCGTTTAGAGACCCAGTACTTC. Translating gives CASSLALRLETQYF.

There are many counts of this clonotype. The rearrangement links TRBV7-9 to TRBJ2-7; D is perhaps TRBD1 (6 bases). The CDR3 runs to 16 residues. Trimming shortened V by 5 bases and J by 4 bases, and 21 bases separated the two germline ends. Germline V CDR1 and CDR2: SEHNR, FQNEAQ (reference sequence). Written as DNA, the CDR3 is TGTGCCAGCAGCCACACAGGGAACCTAGGGGGATACGAGCAGTACTTC. Translation gives CASSHTGNLGGYEQYF.

Comments on this clonotype: One end of the junction does not line up with germline, which may come from a read error. The chain combines TRBV4-2 with TRBJ2-7; maybe TRBD2 (6 bases). Germline V lookup: CDR1 LGHNA, CDR2 YNFKEQ. This CDR3 comprises 14 residues. In nucleotides, the CDR3 is TGTGCCAGCAGCCAGGGACTGGAAAACTACGATCAGTACTTC. As protein: CASSQGLENYDQYF.

This clonotype occurred many times. The chain recombines TRBV16 with TRBJ1-2; D is undetermined. Germline CDR1 and CDR2: KGHSY and FQNENV. There are 15 residues in the CDR3. Trimming left V 1 base short and J 5 bases short, with 14 bases between. In nucleotides, the CDR3 is TGTGCCAGCAGCCAATTAGCGGAAACGGCTTATGGCTACACCTTC. Translation: CASSQLAETAYGYTF.

This clonotype appeared many times. The J gene is TRBJ1-5, the V gene TRBV4-1, with D perhaps matching TRBD1 (5 bases). This CDR3 has 18 residues. CDR1 MGHRA and CDR2 YSYEKL come from the germline V gene. Deletions cut 3 bases from V and 0 bases from J, with 18 bases between. CDR3 nucleotide sequence: TGCGCCAGCAGCCATGGGGGACGGGGTGACAATAGCAATCAGCCCCAGCATTTT. It is translated as CASSHGGRGDNSNQPQHF.

This clonotype occurred many times. The genes are TRBV6-1 and TRBJ2-7; D is tentatively TRBD1 or TRBD2 (5 bases each). In germline, CDR1 is MNHNS, CDR2 SASEGT. Trimming took off 5 bases at V and 2 bases at J, with 7 bases between the two ends. The CDR3 runs to 12 residues. Here the CDR3 reads CASSTGPYEQYF. In nucleotides, the CDR3 is TGTGCCAGCAGTACGGGGCCCTACGAGCAGTACTTC.

There are many counts of this clonotype. The V call is TRBV6-1, the J call TRBJ1-5; D is unresolved. The V gene lost 4 bases and the J gene lost 3 bases, with 10 bases spanning the gap. The germline V gene encodes CDR1 MNHNS and CDR2 SASEGT. The CDR3 extends over 14 amino acids. CDR3 sequence (DNA): TGTGCCAGCAGTGCCCCGGGCCACAATCAGCCCCAGCATTTT. Translating it yields CASSAPGHNQPQHF.

This clonotype was seen repeatedly, ten times or more. The chain carries TRBV5-1 and TRBJ1-2; maybe TRBD1 (5 bases). This CDR3 region has 13 residues. Germline V gene sequence: CDR1 SGHRS, CDR2 YFSETQ. V was cut by 3 bases and J by 4 bases, with 10 bases left in between. CDR3 amino acids: CASSSDSGYGYTF. The CDR3 DNA reads TGCGCCAGCAGCTCAGACAGTGGCTATGGCTACACCTTC.

The chain combines TRBV3-1 with TRBJ1-2; D gene uncertain. Germline CDR1 and CDR2: LGHDT and YNNKEL (reference sequence). Trimming pared 1 base from V and 6 bases from J, leaving 3 bases between. This CDR3 has 11 amino acids. The CDR3 reads CASSQVDGYTF. CDR3 DNA sequence: TGTGCCAGCAGCCAAGTGGATGGCTACACCTTC. The full variable domain, completed using reference TRBV3-1 and TRBJ1-2, is DTAVSQTPKYLVTQMGNDKSIKCEQNLGHDTMYWYKQDSKKFLKIMFSYNNKELIINETVPNRFSPKSPDKAHLNLHINSLELGDSAVYFCASSQVDGYTFGSGTRLTVV.

Details on this clonotype: A read error is possible here, since a much larger clone lies one base away. The chain couples TRBV3-1 to TRBJ1-5; TRBD1 might be the D (6 bases). Per germline, CDR1 LGHDT and CDR2 YNNKEL (reference sequence). The CDR3 has 14 amino acids. This CDR3 is CASSTQGVNQPEHF. CDR3 DNA sequence: TGTGCCAGCAGTACACAGGGCGTGAATCAGCCCGAGCATTTT.

There are many counts of this clonotype. This rearrangement joins TRBV4-1 to TRBJ2-2; no clear D. With 0 bases removed from V and 3 bases from J, the gap between germline ends came to 5 bases. Germline lookup yields CDR1 MGHRA and CDR2 YSYEKL. The CDR3 is 14 amino acids. CDR3 nucleotide sequence: TGCGCCAGCAGCCAAGATGGGGACACCGGGGAGCTGTTTTTT. This translates into CASSQDGDTGELFF.

This chain uses TRBV20-1 with TRBJ1-5; D remains ambiguous. CDR1 is DFQATT, CDR2 SNEGSKA, per germline (reference sequence). Trimming took off 5 bases at V and 4 bases at J, with 15 bases between the two ends. The CDR3 has 14 amino acids. The CDR3 reads CSAPLAGGNQPQHF. The CDR3 bases are TGCAGTGCTCCCTTGGCCGGCGGGAATCAGCCCCAGCATTTT.

The sample holds many counts of this clonotype. This sequence joins TRBV29-1 and TRBJ2-5; 11 bases are shared with TRBD2. The CDR3 length is 14 residues. The J segment lost 3 bases and the V segment lost 3 bases, leaving 3 bases of the junction unmatched. Germline CDR1 and CDR2: SQVTM and ANQGSEA. CDR3 coding DNA: TGCAGCGTTGAGCTTAGCGGGGGGGAAGAGACCCAGTACTTC. It translates to CSVELSGGEETQYF.

This clonotype has just a few counts. This sequence joins TRBV6-2 or TRBV6-3 and TRBJ1-2, with TRBD1 matching 11 bases. V gave up 8 bases and J gave up 0 bases; unmatched junction bases: 8. Germline V gene lookup returns CDR1 MNHEY and CDR2 SVGEGT. The CDR3 is 16 residues long. CDR3 coding DNA: TGTGCCAGCGGCGGGACAGGGGGACCTTCTAACTATGGCTACACCTTC. It specifies CASGGTGGPSNYGYTF.

This clonotype was detected ten times or more. The chain couples TRBV2 to TRBJ2-7; TRBD2 aligns across 7 bases. CDR3 size: 14 residues. Per germline, CDR1 SNHLY and CDR2 FYNNEI. The J segment lost 1 base and the V segment lost 6 bases, leaving 6 bases of the junction unmatched. The CDR3 protein is CASRSREVSYEQYF. The CDR3 DNA reads as TGTGCCAGCAGATCACGGGAGGTTTCCTACGAGCAGTACTTC.

At least ten counts were recorded for this clonotype. This CDR3 is CASSSLNSPLHF. The CDR3 DNA reads TGTGCCAGCAGTTCCCTTAATTCACCCCTCCACTTT. The chain uses TRBV12-3 or TRBV12-4 and TRBJ1-6, with unresolved D. Trimming took off 4 bases at V and 6 bases at J, with 4 bases between the two ends. This CDR3 comprises 12 residues.

This clonotype appeared many times. J is TRBJ1-1 and V is TRBV12-5, with D maybe TRBD1 (5 bases). V lost 2 bases and J 1 base, leaving 11 bases between the germline ends. Germline-derived CDR1 and CDR2 are LGHNT and FRNRAP. The CDR3 is made up of 15 amino acids. CDR3 coding DNA: TGTGCTAGTGGTTTGCCCCGGACACCGAACACTGAAGCTTTCTTT. It codes for CASGLPRTPNTEAFF.

This clonotype was seen a few times. This rearrangement joins TRBV3-1 to TRBJ1-6; TRBD1 is a possible D gene (6 bases). The CDR3 has 15 amino acids. Trimming left V 0 bases short and J 9 bases short, with 12 bases between. Germline CDR1 and CDR2: LGHDT and YNNKEL (reference sequence). The CDR3 region has the DNA TGTGCCAGCAGCCAAGAGGCAGGGGTCGGTTCACCCCTCCACTTT. It is translated as CASSQEAGVGSPLHF.

This sequence joins TRBV28 and TRBJ2-5; 8 bases line up with TRBD1. CDR3 size: 14 residues. CDR1 is MDHEN and CDR2 is SYDVKM in the germline V gene. The V gene end was trimmed by 7 bases and the J gene end by 1 base; junction bases not matched to a gene: 5. CDR3 bases: TGTGCCAGCAAGGTACAGGGGGGCCAAGAGACCCAGTACTTC. Protein: CASKVQGGQETQYF.

This clonotype was detected ten times or more. This chain uses TRBV5-4 with TRBJ2-7; either TRBD1 or TRBD2 may fit D (5 bases each). The germline V gene has CDR1 SGHNT and CDR2 YYREEE (reference sequence). Trimming took 0 bases from V and 5 from J, leaving 12 bases between them. The CDR3 consists of 14 residues. The CDR3 is CASSLVQGAHEQYF. CDR3 DNA sequence: TGTGCCAGCAGCTTGGTTCAGGGAGCGCACGAGCAGTACTTC.

This clonotype was observed a handful of times. The genes are TRBV3-1 and TRBJ1-3, with unresolved D. This CDR3 has 16 residues. V was trimmed by 0 bases and J by 0 bases, leaving 9 bases between them. The V gene's germline CDR1 is LGHDT and CDR2 YNNKEL (reference sequence). The CDR3 loop reads CASSQETLSSGNTIYF. The CDR3 DNA sequence: TGTGCCAGCAGCCAAGAGACGTTAAGCTCTGGAAACACCATATATTTT.

The chain couples TRBV6-1 to TRBJ1-1, with 7 bases fitting TRBD1. Unmatched junction bases numbered 5, after V lost 7 bases and J lost 0 bases. The CDR3 sequence is 14 residues long. The V gene's germline CDR1 is MNHNS and CDR2 SASEGT. CDR3 nucleotides: TGTGCCAGCAATAGACAGGGATTGAACACTGAAGCTTTCTTT. Protein product: CASNRQGLNTEAFF.